The present T cell receptor (beta chain) was sequenced within a study of metastatic and nonmetastatic thyroid tumors. Study details: A comparison of repertoires was made across blood and tumor or nodule tissue from malignant and benign thyroid patients. Overall study findings and caveats: TCR beta diversity was reportedly significantly higher in malignant thyroid tumors than benign nodules, in blood and tumor.

Regarding this clone: Its target is unknown. A clone one base away is much larger, so this may be a read error.

In the authors' methods: Built for papillary thyroid cancer, a distant-metastasis classifier drew on CDR3 differences across clinicopathological groups. TCRdb re-called the PCR reads through MiXCR. Clone size and V and J calls follow TCRdb, not the original study. This table holds some 31,000 clones, approximately 17% found once. The germline CDR1 and CDR2 sequences are SQVTM and ANQGSEA. The CDR3 runs 17 residues. After removal of 6 bases from V and 3 bases from J, the junction contained 10 bases not matched to a gene. Among the patients, none had received any treatment before thyroid surgery. This TCR came from a female donor with papillary thyroid cancer or a benign thyroid nodule (not recorded which). Some clones in this sample may be carry-over from other donors' samples. Sequencing used blood. The V call is TRBV29-1, the J call TRBJ2-1, with TRBD2 identical over 14 bases. CDR3 sequence (DNA): TGCAGCGTGGACGGACTAGCGGGAGGTACAATCTACAATGAGCAGTTCTTC. Translating gives CSVDGLAGGTIYNEQFF.